Below are 17 T cell receptor beta chains sequenced from a single sample in a study of cytomegalovirus exposure and HLA in healthy donors. The primer mix had 60 Vbeta and 13 Jbeta primers. The data were produced by immunoSEQ multiplex PCR, yet TCRdb's version contains in-frame clones alone and is incomplete. The table shows about 150,000 clones, with nearly 80% occurring only once. Specimen: PBMCs. Receptor source: a male donor in good health and CMV-seronegative.

V gene TRBV7-2 combines with J gene TRBJ1-1; no clear D. Trimming took 3 bases from V and 4 from J, leaving 15 bases between them. This CDR3 has 15 amino acids. Germline V gives CDR1 SGHTA, CDR2 FQGNSA. The CDR3 coding sequence is TGTGCCAGCAGCTTCTCCCAAATTCGGGGCACTGAAGCTTTCTTT. Translation: CASSFSQIRGTEAFF.

CDR3 region: CASSPGFLSSGANVLTF. DNA of the CDR3: TGTGCCAGCAGTCCGGGGTTCCTCAGCTCTGGGGCCAACGTCCTGACTTTC. The chain carries TRBV13 and TRBJ2-6, with TRBD2 as a possible D gene (5 bases). Germline CDR1 PRHDT, CDR2 FYEKMQ (reference sequence). The CDR3 runs to 17 residues. Trimming cost V 6 bases and J 0 bases, with 15 bases left between them.

V gene TRBV5-1 combines with J gene TRBJ2-5; 7 bases match TRBD2. Losses at the gene ends were 0 bases for V and 2 bases for J; bases not matched to a gene: 4. CDR3 length: 15 amino acids. Germline CDR1 and CDR2: SGHRS and YFSETQ. The CDR3 nucleotides read TGCGCCAGCAGCTTGGAGCCTAGCGGACAAGAGACCCAGTACTTC. Protein sequence: CASSLEPSGQETQYF.

The chain carries TRBV12-5 and TRBJ2-5; 16 positions match TRBD2. Germline CDR1 and CDR2: LGHNT and FRNRAP. V trimming: 7 bases; J trimming: 4 bases; junction bases outside the gene matches: 9. The CDR3 totals 17 residues. In nucleotides, the CDR3 is TGTGCTAGTGCCGCGGGACTAGCGGGGGGGCCAGCAGAGACCCAGTACTTC. Encoded protein: CASAAGLAGGPAETQYF.

Concerning this clone itself: Compared with germline, one end of the junction differs, possibly owing to a read error. Other DNA sequences in the same sample also yield this CDR3. The chain is built from TRBV5-1 and TRBJ2-3; D possibly corresponds to TRBD1 (5 bases). The germline V gene encodes CDR1 SGHRS and CDR2 YFSETQ. The length of the CDR3 is 15 residues. This CDR3 reads CASSRAGQSTDTQYF. In DNA, the CDR3 is TGCGCCAGCAGCCGGGCAGGGCAGAGCACGGATACGCAGTATTTT.

Worth noting for this clone: The sample has other DNA sequences that encode this CDR3 too. This chain uses TRBV2 with TRBJ2-5, with 9 bases identical to TRBD1. The germline gives CDR1 SNHLY, CDR2 FYNNEI. The CDR3 spans 13 residues. Trimming cost V 8 bases and J 5 bases; bases outside gene matches: 6. CDR3 sequence reads: CASSGQGRETQYF. The CDR3 DNA reads as TGTGCCAGCTCGGGACAGGGACGCGAGACCCAGTACTTC.

This chain connects TRBV30 to TRBJ1-1; perhaps TRBD1 as D (5 bases). The CDR3 runs 11 residues. Trimming took 2 bases from V and 8 from J, leaving 9 bases between them. The germline V gene has CDR1 GTSNPN and CDR2 SVGIG (reference sequence). The CDR3 region is CAWSRAGEAFF. The CDR3 bases are TGTGCCTGGAGTAGGGCAGGGGAAGCTTTCTTT.

The J gene is TRBJ2-5, the V gene TRBV9; 7 nucleotides align to TRBD1. This CDR3 contains 15 residues. Per the germline V gene, CDR1 is SGDLS and CDR2 is YYNGEE. V was clipped by 5 bases and J by 1 base; unmatched bases: 8. The DNA of the CDR3 is TGTGCCAGCAGTGGACAGGCCGTATCCCAAGAGACCCAGTACTTC. This translates into CASSGQAVSQETQYF.

The gene calls are TRBV30 and TRBJ2-7; 13 bases are shared with TRBD2. Germline lookup yields CDR1 GTSNPN and CDR2 SVGIG (reference sequence). With 2 bases clipped from V and 1 base from J, the junction kept 8 bases outside the gene matches. The CDR3 loop spans 17 amino acids. Here the CDR3 DNA reads TGTGCCTGGAGTCCATTGGGACTAGCGGGGACATCCTACGAGCAGTACTTC. The encoded protein is CAWSPLGLAGTSYEQYF.

In regard to this clone: A junction end diverges from the germline sequence, so it may reflect a read error. The chain is built from TRBV7-7 and TRBJ2-3, with TRBD2 identical over 8 bases. The germline gives CDR1 SSHAT, CDR2 FNYEAQ (reference sequence). The CDR3 loop spans 15 amino acids. For the CDR3, the DNA is TGTGCTAGCAGCTTAGGACTAGCAGGGGCAGATACGCAGTATTTT. Translation: CASSLGLAGADTQYF.

The rearrangement joins TRBV4-3 to TRBJ1-4; perhaps TRBD1 as D (6 bases). The CDR3 covers 14 residues. Germline lookup yields CDR1 LGHNA and CDR2 YSLEER. With 0 bases removed from V and 8 bases from J, the gap between germline ends came to 10 bases. The CDR3 DNA sequence: TGCGCCAGCAGCCAAGACAGGGGTTGGGAAAAACTGTTTTTT. It is translated as CASSQDRGWEKLFF.

CDR3 in DNA: TGTGCCAGCAGTGAGGATCCAAGGGGTGGCTACACCTTC. It translates to CASSEDPRGGYTF. The chain recombines TRBV6-1 with TRBJ1-2, with D possibly TRBD1 on 5 matching bases. Germline V lookup: CDR1 MNHNS, CDR2 SASEGT. CDR3 length: 13 residues. Trimming pared 3 bases from V and 7 bases from J, leaving 12 bases between.

The chain uses TRBV5-8 and TRBJ2-7; possible D gene TRBD2, 5 bases. In germline, CDR1 is SGHTS, CDR2 YDEGEE. V dropped 1 base and J dropped 3 bases, with 11 bases sitting between them. The CDR3 is made up of 14 amino acids. CDR3 in amino acids: CASSLLGIRYEQYF. The CDR3 DNA is TGTGCCAGCAGCTTGCTCGGGATTCGCTACGAGCAGTACTTC.

The chain couples TRBV2 to TRBJ2-3; 8 nucleotides agree with TRBD2. CDR1 SNHLY and CDR2 FYNNEI come from the germline V gene. The CDR3 sequence is 14 residues long. Germline trimming cut 7 bases from V and 0 bases from J; bases unmatched to any gene: 3. The CDR3 here is CASTAGDSTDTQYF. As DNA, the CDR3 is TGTGCCAGCACAGCGGGGGATAGCACAGATACGCAGTATTTT.

The chain is built from TRBV5-4 and TRBJ2-7, with TRBD2 matching over 11 bases. CDR1 SGHNT and CDR2 YYREEE come from the germline V gene (reference sequence). The ends lost 4 bases at V and 4 bases at J; junction bases unmatched: 4. The CDR3 sequence is 14 residues long. The CDR3 DNA reads as TGTGCCAGCAGCCCGGGACTAGCGGAGTACGAGCAGTACTTC. As protein: CASSPGLAEYEQYF.

Regarding this clone: The sample has other DNA sequences that encode this CDR3 too. The J gene is TRBJ2-3, the V gene TRBV30; the D gene is possibly TRBD1 (5 bases). Germline loops: CDR1 GTSNPN, CDR2 SVGIG (reference sequence). Trimming took 4 bases from V and 5 from J, leaving 16 bases between them. CDR3 length: 14 residues. In nucleotides, the CDR3 is TGTGCCTGGAACCCAGGGTCAGTGGTAGATACGCAGTATTTT. Amino acid sequence: CAWNPGSVVDTQYF.

The gene calls are TRBV6-5 and TRBJ2-7; no firm D call. Trimming stripped 4 bases from V and 6 bases from J, with 10 bases between. Looked up from germline, CDR1 is MNHEY and CDR2 is SVGAGI. The CDR3 has 12 amino acids. The CDR3 region is CASSSRFSEQYF. The CDR3 nucleotides read TGTGCCAGCAGTTCCCGGTTTAGCGAGCAGTACTTC.